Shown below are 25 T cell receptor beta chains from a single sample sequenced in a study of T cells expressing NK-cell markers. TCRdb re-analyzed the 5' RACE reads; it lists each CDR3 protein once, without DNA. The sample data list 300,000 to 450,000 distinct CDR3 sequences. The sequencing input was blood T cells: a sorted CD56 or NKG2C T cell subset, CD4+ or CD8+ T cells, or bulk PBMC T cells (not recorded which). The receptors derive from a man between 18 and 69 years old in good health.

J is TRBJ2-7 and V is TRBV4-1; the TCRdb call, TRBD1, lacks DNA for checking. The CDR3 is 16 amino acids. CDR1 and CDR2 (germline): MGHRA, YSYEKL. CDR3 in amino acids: CASSQYTGTGSYEQYF.

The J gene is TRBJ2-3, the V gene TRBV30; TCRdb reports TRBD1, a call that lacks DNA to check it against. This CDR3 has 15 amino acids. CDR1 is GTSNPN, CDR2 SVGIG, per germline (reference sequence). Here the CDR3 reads CAWSVLGAKSDTQYF.

CDR3 residues: CASSGYSIPSYNEQFF. The chain combines TRBV9 with TRBJ2-1. CDR3 length: 16 residues. The germline CDR1 and CDR2 sequences are SGDLS and YYNGEE.

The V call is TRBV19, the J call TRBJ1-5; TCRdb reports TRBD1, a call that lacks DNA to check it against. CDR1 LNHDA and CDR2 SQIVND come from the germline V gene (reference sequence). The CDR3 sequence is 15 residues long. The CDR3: CASSILDRGHQPQHF.

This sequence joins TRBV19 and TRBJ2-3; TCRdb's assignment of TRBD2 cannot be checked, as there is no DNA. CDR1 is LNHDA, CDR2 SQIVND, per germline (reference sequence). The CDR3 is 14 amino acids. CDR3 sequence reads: CASYSGLYTDTQYF.

CDR3 sequence reads: CASSQDGRAPYGYTF. The rearrangement links TRBV3-1 to TRBJ1-2. The CDR3 extends over 15 amino acids. Germline V gives CDR1 LGHDT, CDR2 YNNKEL (reference sequence).

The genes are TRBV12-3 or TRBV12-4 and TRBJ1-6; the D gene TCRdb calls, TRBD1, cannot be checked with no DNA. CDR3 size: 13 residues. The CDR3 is CASSPPGVSPLHF.

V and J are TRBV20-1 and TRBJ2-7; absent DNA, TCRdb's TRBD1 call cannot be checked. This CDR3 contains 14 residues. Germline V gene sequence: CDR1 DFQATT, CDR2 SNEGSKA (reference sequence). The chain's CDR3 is CSATSGPKYYEQYF.

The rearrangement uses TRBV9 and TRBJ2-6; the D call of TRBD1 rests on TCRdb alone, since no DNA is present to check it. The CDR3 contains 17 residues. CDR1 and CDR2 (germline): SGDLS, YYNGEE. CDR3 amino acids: CASSSQQGMHGANVLTF.

The CDR3 protein is CASSRAGTGGVEQYF. The chain employs TRBV6-2 or TRBV6-3 and TRBJ2-7; TCRdb outputs TRBD1, but without DNA this stays unchecked. CDR3 length equals 15 residues. Per the germline V gene, CDR1 is MNHEY and CDR2 is SVGEGT.

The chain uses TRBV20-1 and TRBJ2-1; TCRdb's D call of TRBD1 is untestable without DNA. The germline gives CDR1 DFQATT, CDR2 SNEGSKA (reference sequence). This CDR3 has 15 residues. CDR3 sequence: CSARIGGHINNEQFF.

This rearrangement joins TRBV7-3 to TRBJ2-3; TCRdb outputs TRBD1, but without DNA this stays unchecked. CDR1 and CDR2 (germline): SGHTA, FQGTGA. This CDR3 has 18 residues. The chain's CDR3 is CASSLLRPSTSSTDTQYF.

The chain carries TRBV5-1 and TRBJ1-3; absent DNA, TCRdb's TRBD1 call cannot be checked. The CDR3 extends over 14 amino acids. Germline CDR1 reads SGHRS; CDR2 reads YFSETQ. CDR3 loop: CASSTGTLGNTIYF. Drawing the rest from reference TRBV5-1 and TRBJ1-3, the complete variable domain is KAGVTQTPRYLIKTRGQQVTLSCSPISGHRSVSWYQQTPGQGLQFLFEYFSETQRNKGNFPGRFSGRQFSNSRSEMNVSTLELGDSALYLCASSTGTLGNTIYFGEGSWLTVV.

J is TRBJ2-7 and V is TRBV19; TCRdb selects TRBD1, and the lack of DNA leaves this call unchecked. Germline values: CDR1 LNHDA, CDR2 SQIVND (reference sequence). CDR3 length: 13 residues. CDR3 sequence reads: CASSRGQVYEQYF.

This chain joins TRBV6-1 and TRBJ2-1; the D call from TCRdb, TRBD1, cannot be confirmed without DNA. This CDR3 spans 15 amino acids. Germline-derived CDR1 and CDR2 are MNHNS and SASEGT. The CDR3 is CASRNRGGGVDEQFF.

This chain's CDR3 is CASRRPVGTPGANVLTF. The chain employs TRBV6-1 and TRBJ2-6; the D call of TRBD1 rests on TCRdb alone, since no DNA is present to check it. There are 17 residues in the CDR3. Per germline, CDR1 MNHNS and CDR2 SASEGT.

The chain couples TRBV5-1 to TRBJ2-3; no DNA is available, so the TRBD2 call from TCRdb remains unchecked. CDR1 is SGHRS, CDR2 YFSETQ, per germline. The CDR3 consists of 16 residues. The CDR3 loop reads CASSLTPSGPTDTQYF.

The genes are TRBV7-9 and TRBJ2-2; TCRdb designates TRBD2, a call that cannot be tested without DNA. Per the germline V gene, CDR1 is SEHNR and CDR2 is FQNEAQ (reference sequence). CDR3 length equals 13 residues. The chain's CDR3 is CASSLIVGGELFF. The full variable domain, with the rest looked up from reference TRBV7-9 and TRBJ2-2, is DTGVSQNPRHKITKRGQNVTFRCDPISEHNRLYWYRQTLGQGPEFLTYFQNEAQLEKSRLLSDRFSAERPKGSFSTLEIQRTEQGDSAMYLCASSLIVGGELFFGEGSRLTVL.

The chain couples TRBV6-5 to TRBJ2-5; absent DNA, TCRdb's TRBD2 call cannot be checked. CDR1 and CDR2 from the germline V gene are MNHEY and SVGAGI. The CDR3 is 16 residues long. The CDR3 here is CASSPSDAAGVETQYF.

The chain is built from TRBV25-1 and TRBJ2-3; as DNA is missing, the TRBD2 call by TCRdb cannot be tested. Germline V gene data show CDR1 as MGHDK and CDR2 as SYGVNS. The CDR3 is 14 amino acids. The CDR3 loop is CATPAGLAPDTQYF.

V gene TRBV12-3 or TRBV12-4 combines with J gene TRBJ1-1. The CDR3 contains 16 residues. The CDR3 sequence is CASSLLEGSRPIEAFF.

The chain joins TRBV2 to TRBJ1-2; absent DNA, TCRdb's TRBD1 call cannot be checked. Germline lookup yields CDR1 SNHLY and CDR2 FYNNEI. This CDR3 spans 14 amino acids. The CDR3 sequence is CASSDLGVGYGYTF.

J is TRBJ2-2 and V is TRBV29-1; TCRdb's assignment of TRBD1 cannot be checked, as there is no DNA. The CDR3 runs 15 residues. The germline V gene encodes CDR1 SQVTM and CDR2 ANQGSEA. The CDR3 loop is CSALGAGGYTGELFF.

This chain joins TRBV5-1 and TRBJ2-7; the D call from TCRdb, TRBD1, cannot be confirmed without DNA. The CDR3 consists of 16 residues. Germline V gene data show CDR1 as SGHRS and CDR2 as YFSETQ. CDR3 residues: CASHPGSTGMFYEQYF.

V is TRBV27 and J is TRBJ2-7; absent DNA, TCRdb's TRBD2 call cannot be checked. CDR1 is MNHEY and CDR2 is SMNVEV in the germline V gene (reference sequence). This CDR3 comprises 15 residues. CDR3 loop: CASKKEGFKTYEQYF.